Each of the 5 T cell receptor beta chains below was sequenced from the same sample in a study of T cells in Graves' hyperthyroidism and ophthalmopathy. Template material for amplifying TCR beta CDR3 regions consisted of RNA transcripts. With the HTBI primer set, the TCR CDR3 went through a first round of RT-PCR. From the multiplex PCR reads, TCRdb called clonotypes with MiXCR, one entry per CDR3 protein. The sample gives 300,000 to 450,000 distinct CDR3 sequences, roughly 14% of which show up once; 28% is in the top ten. The sequenced material came from blood. Receptors were obtained from a woman younger than 30 with Graves' hyperthyroidism that later progressed to Graves' ophthalmopathy.

The gene calls are TRBV12-5 and TRBJ2-1; D remains unclear. V was shortened by 7 bases and J by 9 bases, with 19 bases between the two germline ends. Germline V lookup: CDR1 LGHNT, CDR2 FRNRAP. CDR3 length equals 14 residues. The CDR3 region has the DNA TGTGCTAGTGCCCCCATGGCTTCCATGAGTGAGCAGTTCTTC. Its translation is CASAPMASMSEQFF.

This clonotype was seen repeatedly, ten times or more. CDR3 protein: CASSLSGLYYEQYF. The DNA of the CDR3 is TGTGCCAGCAGTTTATCTGGTCTTTACTACGAGCAGTACTTC. The chain combines TRBV28 with TRBJ2-7; D not resolved. Germline V lookup: CDR1 MDHEN, CDR2 SYDVKM. V was pared by 1 base and J by 3 bases, with 10 bases between. The CDR3 is 14 amino acids.

The gene calls are TRBV28 and TRBJ1-3, with no clear D. Germline V CDR1 and CDR2: MDHEN, SYDVKM. Trimming removed 6 bases from V and 0 bases from J, with 18 bases in between. The CDR3 spans 17 residues. In nucleotides, the CDR3 is TGTGCCAGCAGCGTTTTTCGTGGACCGCGCTCTGGAAACACCATATATTTT. Its translation is CASSVFRGPRSGNTIYF.

This clonotype was observed at least ten times. The chain links TRBV7-2 to TRBJ2-1, with TRBD2 identical over 12 bases. Germline CDR1 and CDR2: SGHTA and FQGNSA. CDR3 length equals 15 residues. The J segment lost 5 bases and the V segment lost 6 bases, leaving 5 bases of the junction unmatched. The CDR3 nucleotides read TGTGCCAGCAGTTTGACTAGCGGGGGTGACAATGAGCAGTTCTTC. Its translation is CASSLTSGGDNEQFF.

This clonotype was counted at least ten times. The chain has TRBV7-8 and TRBJ2-5, with D unclear. Looked up from germline, CDR1 is SGHVS and CDR2 is FQNEAQ. With 5 bases removed from V and 6 bases from J, the gap between germline ends came to 13 bases. The CDR3 covers 13 residues. The chain's CDR3 is CASSLTPLQTQYF. The CDR3 DNA sequence: TGTGCCAGCAGCCTGACGCCTCTGCAGACCCAGTACTTC.